The next 25 T cell receptor beta chains were all read from a single sample in a study of blood T cell repertoires in COVID-19. Clones were sequenced by immunoSEQ multiplex PCR, and TCRdb holds only the in-frame ones, with some missing. In the table there are about 200,000 clones, more than 75% of which are singletons. Material: peripheral blood. These receptors originate from a woman aged 40-49 years with COVID-19, enrolled during active disease.

V and J are TRBV5-1 and TRBJ2-2; 9 nucleotides line up with TRBD1. J gave up 5 bases and V 4 bases, and 9 bases lay outside the gene matches. The germline V gene encodes CDR1 SGHRS and CDR2 YFSETQ. CDR3 size: 16 residues. CDR3 amino acids: CASSRGTGTETGELFF. The CDR3 nucleotides read TGCGCCAGCAGCCGGGGGACAGGGACGGAAACCGGGGAGCTGTTTTTT.

As for this clone: The sample has other DNA sequences that encode this CDR3 too. The chain is built from TRBV7-9 and TRBJ1-1; 7 bases line up with TRBD1. The V gene's germline CDR1 is SEHNR and CDR2 FQNEAQ (reference sequence). V dropped 6 bases and J dropped 3; count of bases not matched to a gene: 4. The CDR3 is 13 amino acids. The CDR3 sequence: CASSFTGDTEAFF. CDR3 nucleotide sequence: TGTGCCAGCAGTTTCACAGGGGACACTGAAGCTTTCTTT.

The chain couples TRBV6-6 to TRBJ2-5; 9 bases fit TRBD2. CDR1 and CDR2 from the germline V gene are MNHNY and SVGAGI (reference sequence). The trim removed 2 bases at V and 5 bases at J, leaving 9 bases unmatched. The CDR3 extends over 16 amino acids. CDR3 residues: CASSYGGGGAGETQYF. CDR3 coding DNA: TGTGCCAGCAGTTACGGTGGCGGGGGGGCCGGGGAGACCCAGTACTTC.

V and J are TRBV2 and TRBJ1-1, with no clear D. Germline values: CDR1 SNHLY, CDR2 FYNNEI. The V and J ends lost 6 bases and 10 bases respectively, with 15 bases between them. The CDR3 has 12 residues. The CDR3 sequence is CASRAGEVGAFF. CDR3 sequence (DNA): TGTGCCAGCAGGGCGGGCGAAGTAGGAGCTTTCTTT.

The table lists this clone with a count of one. The chain couples TRBV6-1 to TRBJ2-7; 9 bases fit TRBD2. The germline V gene has CDR1 MNHNS and CDR2 SASEGT. There are 15 residues in the CDR3. The V and J ends lost 1 base and 3 bases, in that order; junction bases with no gene match: 4. This CDR3 is CASSEGAGGLYEQYF. The CDR3 DNA sequence: TGTGCCAGCAGTGAAGGCGCGGGGGGGCTCTACGAGCAGTACTTC.

This clone was seen a handful of times. The gene calls are TRBV6-2 or TRBV6-3 and TRBJ2-2; a possible D gene is TRBD1 (5 bases). V lost 2 bases and J 4 bases, leaving 14 bases between the germline ends. CDR3 length equals 16 residues. Germline assignment: CDR1 MNHEY and CDR2 SVGEGT. The CDR3 nucleotides read TGTGCCAGCAGTTACCCTTGGGGCCGTCCCACCGGGGAGCTGTTTTTT. Amino acids: CASSYPWGRPTGELFF.

This chain uses TRBV19 with TRBJ1-5; unclear D gene. V was cut by 0 bases and J by 7 bases, with 16 bases left in between. CDR3 size: 16 residues. Germline-derived CDR1 and CDR2 are LNHDA and SQIVND (reference sequence). This CDR3 is CASSIERRVLGQPQHF. The CDR3 DNA sequence: TGTGCCAGTAGTATAGAAAGGAGGGTCTTGGGGCAGCCCCAGCATTTT.

The rearrangement uses TRBV7-2 and TRBJ2-7; D possibly corresponds to TRBD1 (6 bases). CDR1 and CDR2 from the germline V gene are SGHTA and FQGNSA. V was cut by 2 bases and J by 6 bases, with 14 bases left in between. This CDR3 region has 14 residues. The CDR3 DNA reads as TGTGCCAGCAGCTTAATGGGGGCGCTCGGCGAGCAGTACTTC. It is translated as CASSLMGALGEQYF. Full variable domain (outside the CDR3, taken from reference TRBV7-2 and TRBJ2-7): GAGVSQSPSNKVTEKGKDVELRCDPISGHTALYWYRQSLGQGLEFLIYFQGNSAPDKSGLPSDRFSAERTGGSVSTLTIQRTQQEDSAVYLCASSLMGALGEQYFGPGTRLTVT.

The chain links TRBV11-2 to TRBJ1-5, with TRBD1 identical over 7 bases. The V segment lost 5 bases and the J segment 5 bases; nucleotides outside the gene matches: 3. The germline gives CDR1 SGHAT, CDR2 FQNNGV. CDR3 length equals 13 residues. Written as DNA, the CDR3 is TGTGCCAGCAGCCAGACAGGGCATCAGCCCCAGCATTTT. Protein product: CASSQTGHQPQHF.

The gene calls are TRBV5-4 and TRBJ2-3; D perhaps matches TRBD2 (5 bases). The CDR3 totals 15 residues. Trimming removed 4 bases at V and 2 bases at J, with 14 bases between. Germline CDR1 reads SGHNT; CDR2 reads YYREEE (reference sequence). The CDR3 sequence: CASSPGSTFTDTQYF. The CDR3 nucleotides are TGTGCCAGCAGCCCGGGGAGTACTTTCACAGATACGCAGTATTTT.

Here the CDR3 DNA reads TGTGCCAGCAGGATCGACAGGGTAGCCTTTAGCAATCAGCCCCAGCATTTT. Its protein is CASRIDRVAFSNQPQHF. The chain combines TRBV21-1 with TRBJ1-5; the D call in the table, TRBD1, was not verified against the DNA. TRBV21-1 counts as a pseudogene. CDR3 length: 17 amino acids.

This chain uses TRBV4-1 with TRBJ2-5, with TRBD2 matching over 7 bases. CDR1 and CDR2 (germline): MGHRA, YSYEKL. V shed 4 bases and J 4 bases; nucleotides not matched to a gene: 9. There are 15 residues in the CDR3. The CDR3 DNA reads TGCGCCAGCAGCCCGGCCACCGGGACTATAGAGACCCAGTACTTC. Translating it yields CASSPATGTIETQYF.

The V and J genes are TRBV6-1 and TRBJ1-5, with D possibly TRBD1 on 6 matching bases. The CDR3 extends over 16 amino acids. Trimming stripped 3 bases from V and 4 bases from J, with 16 bases between. Per the germline V gene, CDR1 is MNHNS and CDR2 is SASEGT. CDR3 in DNA: TGTGCCAGCAGTGAGGCGGGCAGGGGTGTAAATCAGCCCCAGCATTTT. Amino acids: CASSEAGRGVNQPQHF.

This rearrangement joins TRBV4-1 to TRBJ2-7; weak D call: TRBD1 (6 bases). This CDR3 is built from 16 residues. Trimming removed 0 bases from V and 2 bases from J, with 14 bases in between. Germline V lookup: CDR1 MGHRA, CDR2 YSYEKL. The CDR3 sequence is CASSQDPDSPTYEQYF. The CDR3 DNA is TGCGCCAGCAGCCAAGACCCGGACAGCCCAACCTACGAGCAGTACTTC.

The chain is built from TRBV6-5 and TRBJ2-7; TRBD1 matches 9 bases. The CDR3 sequence is 14 residues long. The junction had 10 bases not matched to a gene; V was cut back by 7 bases and J by 6 bases. Germline V lookup: CDR1 MNHEY, CDR2 SVGAGI. The CDR3 sequence: CASTKTGTGSEQYF. In DNA, the CDR3 is TGTGCCAGCACCAAGACCGGGACAGGGAGCGAGCAGTACTTC.

CDR3 residues: CASSEARLEKLFF. CDR3 nucleotides: TGTGCCAGCAGTGAGGCCCGCTTGGAAAAACTGTTTTTT. The chain recombines TRBV27 with TRBJ1-4; D is unclear. Deletions cut 5 bases from V and 8 bases from J, with 12 bases between. The CDR3 runs 13 residues. Germline assignment: CDR1 MNHEY and CDR2 SMNVEV (reference sequence). Drawing the rest from reference TRBV27 and TRBJ1-4, the complete variable domain is EAQVTQNPRYLITVTGKKLTVTCSQNMNHEYMSWYRQDPGLGLRQIYYSMNVEVTDKGDVPEGYKVSRKEKRNFPLILESPSPNQTSLYFCASSEARLEKLFFGSGTQLSVL.

This sequence joins TRBV12-3 or TRBV12-4 and TRBJ2-7, with no clear D. This CDR3 contains 12 residues. Trimming left V 2 bases short and J 4 bases short, with 6 bases between. The CDR3: CASSLSQYEQYF. Written as DNA, the CDR3 is TGTGCCAGCAGTTTATCCCAATACGAGCAGTACTTC.

V usage is TRBV6-2 or TRBV6-3 and J usage is TRBJ1-1, with unresolved D. Trimming stripped 2 bases from V and 0 bases from J, with 16 bases between. Germline loops: CDR1 MNHEY, CDR2 SVGEGT. CDR3 length: 17 residues. Here the CDR3 reads CASSYPTIFSVNTEAFF. The DNA for the CDR3 is TGTGCCAGCAGTTACCCCACAATTTTTAGCGTGAACACTGAAGCTTTCTTT.

As regards this clone: Just one base apart from a much larger clone, this may be a read error. The chain links TRBV5-6 to TRBJ1-5; TRBD1 agrees at 7 bases. Trimming at V came to 2 bases and at J to 5 bases, leaving 4 bases not matched to a gene. The CDR3 runs 14 residues. Germline V gives CDR1 SGHDT, CDR2 YYEEEE. CDR3 amino acids: CASSFGQGDQPQHF. For the CDR3, the DNA is TGTGCCAGCAGCTTTGGGCAGGGGGATCAGCCCCAGCATTTT.

The chain combines TRBV12-3 or TRBV12-4 with TRBJ2-1; D may be TRBD2 (5 bases). V lost 7 bases and J 6 bases, leaving 10 bases between the germline ends. There are 12 residues in the CDR3. The chain's CDR3 is CASTGRVNEQFF. CDR3 sequence (DNA): TGTGCCAGCACCGGGCGGGTCAATGAGCAGTTCTTC.

The V gene is TRBV5-5, the J gene TRBJ2-4; 12 nucleotides match TRBD2. V was clipped by 4 bases and J by 6 bases; unmatched bases: 11. The CDR3 extends over 17 amino acids. Germline lookup yields CDR1 SGHKS and CDR2 YYEKEE (reference sequence). As DNA, the CDR3 is TGTGCCAGCAGCCAGAGGGGAGGACTAGCGGGACTAAACATTCAGTACTTC. Protein: CASSQRGGLAGLNIQYF.

J is TRBJ2-5 and V is TRBV12-3 or TRBV12-4, with a possible D match to TRBD1 (6 bases). This CDR3 spans 12 amino acids. V lost 6 bases and J 5 bases, leaving 10 bases between the germline ends. The CDR3 sequence is CASSRDIETQYF. DNA of the CDR3: TGTGCCAGCAGCCGGGACATTGAGACCCAGTACTTC.

The CDR3 reads CASSLEPTGGLHF. As DNA, the CDR3 is TGTGCCAGCAGCTTAGAGCCGACAGGGGGCCTCCACTTT. The chain couples TRBV7-2 to TRBJ1-6, with 9 bases lining up with TRBD1. There are 13 residues in the CDR3. V lost 1 base to trimming and J lost 15 bases; unmatched junction nucleotides: 4. Germline loops: CDR1 SGHTA, CDR2 FQGNSA.

This sequence joins TRBV15 and TRBJ2-2, with TRBD2 identical over 10 bases. With V trimmed by 5 bases and J by 2 bases, 5 bases remained unmatched. In germline, CDR1 is LNHNV, CDR2 YYDKDF (reference sequence). The CDR3 consists of 16 residues. The CDR3 reads CATSGLAGGNTGELFF. CDR3 sequence (DNA): TGTGCCACCAGCGGCTTAGCGGGGGGCAACACCGGGGAGCTGTTTTTT.

The rearrangement joins TRBV30 to TRBJ1-2; 8 positions match TRBD1. CDR1 is GTSNPN and CDR2 is SVGIG in the germline V gene (reference sequence). The CDR3 spans 14 residues. V lost 0 bases, J lost 7 bases, and 7 bases stayed unmatched. CDR3 coding DNA: TGTGCCTGGAGTGTCAGGGGGCGAATTGGTGGCTACACCTTC. It translates to CAWSVRGRIGGYTF.